Below, one T cell receptor (beta chain) is given with its context. The J segment lost 3 bases and the V segment lost 3 bases, leaving 4 bases of the junction unmatched. This CDR3 comprises 15 residues. Germline V gene data show CDR1 as MDHEN and CDR2 as SYDVKM. The data derive from a study of OX40 agonist ivuxolimab in advanced cancers. Assay: immunoSEQ multiplex PCR; the TCRdb copy retains only in-frame clones and omits some. The data contain 25,000 to 30,000 clones, roughly four fifths of them singletons. The receptor comes from an adult with an advanced solid tumor such as melanoma, head and neck, liver or kidney cancer. The chain links TRBV28 to TRBJ2-7, with TRBD1 matching over 11 bases. Sequencing was performed on CD4+ or CD8+ T cells sorted from blood, taken in a trial of the OX40 agonist ivuxolimab. The CDR3 protein is CASSLRTGGYYEQYF. DNA for the CDR3: TGTGCCAGCAGTTTGAGGACAGGGGGCTACTACGAGCAGTACTTC. Looking up the rest from reference TRBV28 and TRBJ2-7 gives the full variable domain: DVKVTQSSRYLVKRTGEKVFLECVQDMDHENMFWYRQDPGLGLRLIYFSYDVKMKEKGDIPEGYSVSREKKERFSLILESASTNQTSMYLCASSLRTGGYYEQYFGPGTRLTVT.